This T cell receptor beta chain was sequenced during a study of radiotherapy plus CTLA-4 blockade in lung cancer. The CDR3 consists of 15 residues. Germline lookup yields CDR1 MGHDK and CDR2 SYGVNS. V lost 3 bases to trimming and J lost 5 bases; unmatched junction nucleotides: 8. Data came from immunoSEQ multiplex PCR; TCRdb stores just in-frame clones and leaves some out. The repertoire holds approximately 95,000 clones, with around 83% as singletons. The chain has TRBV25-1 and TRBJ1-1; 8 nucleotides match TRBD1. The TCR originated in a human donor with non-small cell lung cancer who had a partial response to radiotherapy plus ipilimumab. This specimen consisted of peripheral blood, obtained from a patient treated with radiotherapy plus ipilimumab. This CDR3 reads CASSEPGQGSTEAFF. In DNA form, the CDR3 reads TGTGCCAGCAGTGAGCCTGGACAGGGAAGTACTGAAGCTTTCTTT.